These 2 T cell receptor beta chains share one sample of origin, sequenced in a study of T cell responses to AZD1222 COVID-19 vaccine. Data came from immunoSEQ multiplex PCR; TCRdb stores just in-frame clones and leaves some out. The sample yields about 150,000 clones, around 87% seen once. Here the sequenced sample was peripheral blood, taken 28 days after the second AZD1222 dose. The receptors derive from an adult who received the AZD1222 COVID-19 vaccine.

This clone has a single count. The chain has TRBV18 and TRBJ2-5; tentative D call: TRBD2 (6 bases). CDR1 is KGHSH, CDR2 LQKENI, per germline. Trimming left V 0 bases short and J 4 bases short, with 6 bases between. The CDR3 covers 13 residues. In DNA, the CDR3 is TGTGCCAGCTCACCACCGCGGGGAGAGACCCAGTACTTC. Its protein is CASSPPRGETQYF.

V usage is TRBV7-9 and J usage is TRBJ2-7, with 9 bases lining up with TRBD2. Germline V gene data show CDR1 as SEHNR and CDR2 as FQNEAQ (reference sequence). V lost 5 bases to trimming and J lost 7 bases; unmatched junction nucleotides: 15. The CDR3 contains 16 residues. The CDR3 coding sequence is TGTGCCAGCAGCCCGACGGCCCTAGCGGGGTGGATGGAGCAGTACTTC. This encodes CASSPTALAGWMEQYF.